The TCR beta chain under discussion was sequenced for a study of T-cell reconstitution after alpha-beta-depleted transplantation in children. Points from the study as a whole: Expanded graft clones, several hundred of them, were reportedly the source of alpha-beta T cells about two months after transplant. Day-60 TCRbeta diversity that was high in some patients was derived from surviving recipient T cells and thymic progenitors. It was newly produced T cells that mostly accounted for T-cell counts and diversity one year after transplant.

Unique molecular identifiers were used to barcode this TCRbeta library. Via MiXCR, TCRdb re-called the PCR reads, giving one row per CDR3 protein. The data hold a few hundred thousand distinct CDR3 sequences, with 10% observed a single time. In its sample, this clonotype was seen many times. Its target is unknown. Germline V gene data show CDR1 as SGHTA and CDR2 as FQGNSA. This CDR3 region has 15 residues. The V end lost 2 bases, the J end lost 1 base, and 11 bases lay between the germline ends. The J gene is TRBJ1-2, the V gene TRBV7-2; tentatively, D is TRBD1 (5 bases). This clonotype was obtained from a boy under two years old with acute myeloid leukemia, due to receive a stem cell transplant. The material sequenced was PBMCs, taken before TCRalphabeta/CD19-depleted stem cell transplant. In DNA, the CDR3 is TGTGCCAGCAGCTTACAGCCAGGGAGTAACTATGGCTACACCTTC. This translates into CASSLQPGSNYGYTF. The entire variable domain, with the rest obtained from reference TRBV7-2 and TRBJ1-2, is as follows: GAGVSQSPSNKVTEKGKDVELRCDPISGHTALYWYRQSLGQGLEFLIYFQGNSAPDKSGLPSDRFSAERTGGSVSTLTIQRTQQEDSAVYLCASSLQPGSNYGYTFGSGTRLTVV.